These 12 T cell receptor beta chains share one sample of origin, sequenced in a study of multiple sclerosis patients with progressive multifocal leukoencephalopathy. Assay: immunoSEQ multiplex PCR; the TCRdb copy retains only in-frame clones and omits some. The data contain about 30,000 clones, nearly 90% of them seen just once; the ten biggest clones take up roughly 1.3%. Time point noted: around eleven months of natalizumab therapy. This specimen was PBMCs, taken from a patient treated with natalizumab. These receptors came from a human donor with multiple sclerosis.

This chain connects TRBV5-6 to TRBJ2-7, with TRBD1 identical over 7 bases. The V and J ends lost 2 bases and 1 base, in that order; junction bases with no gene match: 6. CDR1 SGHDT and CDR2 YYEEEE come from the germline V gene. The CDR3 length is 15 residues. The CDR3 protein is CASSFRDRPSYEQYF. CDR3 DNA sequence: TGTGCCAGCAGCTTCCGGGACAGACCATCCTACGAGCAGTACTTC.

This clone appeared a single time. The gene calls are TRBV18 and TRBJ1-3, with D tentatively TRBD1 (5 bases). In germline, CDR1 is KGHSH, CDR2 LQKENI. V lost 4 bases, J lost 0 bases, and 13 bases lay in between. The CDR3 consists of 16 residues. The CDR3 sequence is CASSLSGRSSGNTIYF. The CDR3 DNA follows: TGTGCCAGCTCACTATCGGGACGGAGCTCTGGAAACACCATATATTTT.

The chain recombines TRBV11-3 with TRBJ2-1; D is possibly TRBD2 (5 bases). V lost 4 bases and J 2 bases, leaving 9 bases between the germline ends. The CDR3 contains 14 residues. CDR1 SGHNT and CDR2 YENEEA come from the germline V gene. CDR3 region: CASSSDGAYNEQFF. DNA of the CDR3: TGTGCCAGCAGCTCGGACGGGGCCTACAATGAGCAGTTCTTC.

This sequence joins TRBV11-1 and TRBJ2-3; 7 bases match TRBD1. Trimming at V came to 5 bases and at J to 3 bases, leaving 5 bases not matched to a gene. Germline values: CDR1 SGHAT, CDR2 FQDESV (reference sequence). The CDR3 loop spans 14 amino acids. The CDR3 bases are TGTGCCAGCAGCATCCGACAGGGAACAGATACGCAGTATTTT. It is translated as CASSIRQGTDTQYF.

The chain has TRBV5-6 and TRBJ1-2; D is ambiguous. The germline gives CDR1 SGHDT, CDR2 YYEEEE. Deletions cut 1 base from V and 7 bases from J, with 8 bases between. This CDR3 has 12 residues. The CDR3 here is CASSLKRSGYTF. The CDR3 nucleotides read TGTGCCAGCAGCTTGAAGCGAAGTGGCTACACCTTC.

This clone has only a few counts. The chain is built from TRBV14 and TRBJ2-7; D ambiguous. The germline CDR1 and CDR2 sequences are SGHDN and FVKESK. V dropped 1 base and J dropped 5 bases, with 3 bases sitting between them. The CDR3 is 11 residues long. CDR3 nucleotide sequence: TGTGCCAGCAGCCAAGTGAACGAGCAGTACTTC. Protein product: CASSQVNEQYF. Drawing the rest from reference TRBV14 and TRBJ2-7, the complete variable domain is EAGVTQFPSHSVIEKGQTVTLRCDPISGHDNLYWYRRVMGKEIKFLLHFVKESKQDESGMPNNRFLAERTGGTYSTLKVQPAELEDSGVYFCASSQVNEQYFGPGTRLTVT.

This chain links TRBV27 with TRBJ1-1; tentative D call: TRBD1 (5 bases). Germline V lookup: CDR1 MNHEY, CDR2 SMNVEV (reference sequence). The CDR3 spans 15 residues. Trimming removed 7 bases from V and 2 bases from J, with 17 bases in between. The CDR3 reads CASIPLAGGNTEAFF. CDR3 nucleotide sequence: TGTGCCAGCATCCCTTTGGCTGGGGGTAACACTGAAGCTTTCTTT.

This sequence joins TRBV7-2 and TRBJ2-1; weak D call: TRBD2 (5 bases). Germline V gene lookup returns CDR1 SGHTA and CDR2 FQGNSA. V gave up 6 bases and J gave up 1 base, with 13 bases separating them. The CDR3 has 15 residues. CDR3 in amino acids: CASRVHRGSYNEQFF. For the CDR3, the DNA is TGTGCCAGCAGGGTCCATCGGGGTTCCTACAATGAGCAGTTCTTC.

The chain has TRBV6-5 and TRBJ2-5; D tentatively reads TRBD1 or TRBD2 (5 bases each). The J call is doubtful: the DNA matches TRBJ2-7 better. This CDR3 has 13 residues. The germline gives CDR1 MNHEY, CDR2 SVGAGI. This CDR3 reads CASRSGPTYEQYF. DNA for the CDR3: TGTGCCAGCAGATCGGGGCCGACCTACGAGCAGTACTTC.

CDR3 bases: TGTGCCAGCAGTTATGAAGGGCCCACAGATACGCAGTATTTT. Translation: CASSYEGPTDTQYF. The chain recombines TRBV27 with TRBJ2-3; no reliable D call. The germline V and J ends were trimmed by 4 bases and 2 bases, with 10 bases remaining between them. The CDR3 contains 14 residues. The germline CDR1 and CDR2 sequences are MNHEY and SMNVEV (reference sequence).

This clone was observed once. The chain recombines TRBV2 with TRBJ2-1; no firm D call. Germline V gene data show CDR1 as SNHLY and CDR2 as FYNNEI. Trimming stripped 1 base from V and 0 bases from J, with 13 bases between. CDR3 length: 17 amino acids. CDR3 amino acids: CASSEGLGWGSYNEQFF. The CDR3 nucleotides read TGTGCCAGCAGTGAAGGGCTGGGCTGGGGCTCCTACAATGAGCAGTTCTTC.

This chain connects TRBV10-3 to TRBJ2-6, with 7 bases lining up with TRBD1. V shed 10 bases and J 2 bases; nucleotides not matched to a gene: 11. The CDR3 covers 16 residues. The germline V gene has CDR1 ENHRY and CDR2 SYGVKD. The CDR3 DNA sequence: TGTGCCACCGCCCGACAGGGTTCACCTGGGGCCAACGTCCTGACTTTC. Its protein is CATARQGSPGANVLTF.